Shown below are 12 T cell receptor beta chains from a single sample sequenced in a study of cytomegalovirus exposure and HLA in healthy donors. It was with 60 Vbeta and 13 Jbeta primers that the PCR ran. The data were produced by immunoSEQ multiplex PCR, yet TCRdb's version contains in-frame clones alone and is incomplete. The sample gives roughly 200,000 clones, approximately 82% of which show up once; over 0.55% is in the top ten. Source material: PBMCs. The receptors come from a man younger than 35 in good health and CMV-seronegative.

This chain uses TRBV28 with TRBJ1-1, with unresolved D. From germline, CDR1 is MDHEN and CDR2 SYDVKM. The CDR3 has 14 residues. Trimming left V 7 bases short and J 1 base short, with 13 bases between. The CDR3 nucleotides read TGTGCCAGCAATCCTCCCCGGGGGAACACTGAAGCTTTCTTT. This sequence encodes CASNPPRGNTEAFF.

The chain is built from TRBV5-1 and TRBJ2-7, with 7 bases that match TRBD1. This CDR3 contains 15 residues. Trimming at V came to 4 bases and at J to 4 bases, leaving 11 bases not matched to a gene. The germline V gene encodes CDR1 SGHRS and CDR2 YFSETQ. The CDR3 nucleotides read TGCGCCAGCAGCCCATGGGGGACAGCTAGATACGAGCAGTACTTC. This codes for CASSPWGTARYEQYF.

The CDR3 DNA reads TGCGCCAGCAGTCCTCCAACTAGCAGACAGTTCTTC. Protein: CASSPPTSRQFF. The rearrangement uses TRBV5-1 and TRBJ2-1; tentative D call: TRBD2 (6 bases). The CDR3 covers 12 residues. The V gene's germline CDR1 is SGHRS and CDR2 YFSETQ. Deletions cut 5 bases from V and 13 bases from J, with 16 bases between.

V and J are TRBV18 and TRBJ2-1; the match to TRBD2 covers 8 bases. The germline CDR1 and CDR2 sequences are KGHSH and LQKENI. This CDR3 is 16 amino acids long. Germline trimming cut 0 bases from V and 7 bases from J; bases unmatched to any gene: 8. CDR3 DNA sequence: TGTGCCAGCTCACCACCCAGCGGGAGCAACGTGAATGAGCAGTTCTTC. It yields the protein CASSPPSGSNVNEQFF.

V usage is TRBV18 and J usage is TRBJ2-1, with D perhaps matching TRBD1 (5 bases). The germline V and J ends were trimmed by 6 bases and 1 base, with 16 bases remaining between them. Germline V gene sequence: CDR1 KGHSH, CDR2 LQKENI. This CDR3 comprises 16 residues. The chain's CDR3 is CASSPRTRLSYNEQFF. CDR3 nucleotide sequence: TGTGCCAGCTCTCCTAGGACACGTTTATCCTACAATGAGCAGTTCTTC.

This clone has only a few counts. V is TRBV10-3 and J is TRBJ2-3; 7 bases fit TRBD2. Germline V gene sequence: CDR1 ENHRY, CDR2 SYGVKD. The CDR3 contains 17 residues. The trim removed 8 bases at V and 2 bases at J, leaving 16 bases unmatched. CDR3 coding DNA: TGTGCCATCGGCCCGGGACTACTTAAAGAATCCACAGATACGCAGTATTTT. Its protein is CAIGPGLLKESTDTQYF.

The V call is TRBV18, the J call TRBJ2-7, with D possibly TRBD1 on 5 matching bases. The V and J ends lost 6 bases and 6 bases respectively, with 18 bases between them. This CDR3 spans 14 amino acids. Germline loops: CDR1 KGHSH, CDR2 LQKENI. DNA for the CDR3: TGTGCCAGCTCGTCAATGCAGGGCAGTCGCGAGCAGTACTTC. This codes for CASSSMQGSREQYF.

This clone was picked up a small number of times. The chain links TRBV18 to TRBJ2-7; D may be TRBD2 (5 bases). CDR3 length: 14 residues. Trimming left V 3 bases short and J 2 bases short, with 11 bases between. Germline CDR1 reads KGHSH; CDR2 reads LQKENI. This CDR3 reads CASSPSEGAYEQYF. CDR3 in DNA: TGTGCCAGCTCACCGTCCGAGGGTGCCTACGAGCAGTACTTC.

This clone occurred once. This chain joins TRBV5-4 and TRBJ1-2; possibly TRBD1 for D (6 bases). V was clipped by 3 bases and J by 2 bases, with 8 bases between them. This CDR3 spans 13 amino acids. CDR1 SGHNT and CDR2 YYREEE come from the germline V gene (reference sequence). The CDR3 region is CASSSGQNYGYTF. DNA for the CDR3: TGTGCCAGCAGCTCCGGACAGAACTATGGCTACACCTTC.

The CDR3 here is CASKGSQGHEQYF. Written as DNA, the CDR3 is TGTGCCAGCAAAGGCAGTCAGGGCCACGAGCAGTACTTC. The chain couples TRBV6-5 to TRBJ2-5, with D tentatively TRBD1 (5 bases). The J call may be incorrect, as the DNA end agrees better with TRBJ2-7. CDR1 is MNHEY and CDR2 is SVGAGI in the germline V gene. CDR3 length equals 13 residues.

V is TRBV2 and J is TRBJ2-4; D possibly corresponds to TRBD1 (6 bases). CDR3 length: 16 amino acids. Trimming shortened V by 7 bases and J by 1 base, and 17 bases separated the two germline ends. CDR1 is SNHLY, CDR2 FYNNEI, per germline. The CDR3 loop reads CASTRGTPRAKNIQYF. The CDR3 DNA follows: TGTGCCAGCACCCGAGGGACACCTCGGGCCAAAAACATTCAGTACTTC.

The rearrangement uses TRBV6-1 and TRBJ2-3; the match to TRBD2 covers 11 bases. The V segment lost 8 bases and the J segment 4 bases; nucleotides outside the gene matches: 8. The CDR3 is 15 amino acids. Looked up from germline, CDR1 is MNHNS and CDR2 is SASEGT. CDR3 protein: CASGPSGRLSDTQYF. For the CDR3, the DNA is TGTGCCAGCGGGCCTAGCGGGAGGCTGTCAGATACGCAGTATTTT.